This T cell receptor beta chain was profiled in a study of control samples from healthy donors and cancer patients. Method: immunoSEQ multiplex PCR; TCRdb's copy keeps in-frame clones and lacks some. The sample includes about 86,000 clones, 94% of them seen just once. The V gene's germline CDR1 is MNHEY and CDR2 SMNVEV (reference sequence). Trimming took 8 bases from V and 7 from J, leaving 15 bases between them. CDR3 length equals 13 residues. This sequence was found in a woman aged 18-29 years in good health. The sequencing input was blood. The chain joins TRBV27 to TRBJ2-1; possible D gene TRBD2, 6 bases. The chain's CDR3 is CASSPGTSNEQFF. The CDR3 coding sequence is TGTGCCAGCTCCCCCGGGACTTCTAATGAGCAGTTCTTC.